This T cell receptor beta chain comes out of a study of blood T cell repertoires in COVID-19. Study-wide background: The study drew acute and convalescent COVID-19 samples from the United States, Italy and Spain.

The participants were between roughly 18 and 89 years old and came from fewer than 25 US areas. Categorization into cohorts depended on clinical history that participants reported. TCRdb's table, derived via immunoSEQ multiplex PCR, lists solely in-frame clones and lacks some. This table has around 130,000 clones, 86% appearing once. The ends were cut back, 0 bases at V and 0 bases at J, with 4 bases in the middle. This CDR3 spans 14 amino acids. CDR1 SEHNR and CDR2 FQNEAQ come from the germline V gene (reference sequence). The V call is TRBV7-9, the J call TRBJ2-3; the D is unclear. The sequence came from a woman aged 45-60 years who had recovered from COVID-19. The sequenced material came from PBMCs or T cells enriched from blood (not recorded which). Here the CDR3 DNA reads TGTGCCAGCAGCTTAGCATCTAGCACAGATACGCAGTATTTT. It yields the protein CASSLASSTDTQYF.